This entry lists 4 T cell receptor beta chains sequenced from one sample in a study of OX40 agonist ivuxolimab in advanced cancers. Sequencing was performed with immunoSEQ multiplex PCR; in TCRdb, only in-frame clones are kept and a portion is missing. The sample gives about 10,000 clones, approximately 87% of which show up once; roughly 13% is in the top ten. Sequenced material: CD4+ or CD8+ T cells sorted from blood, taken in a trial of the OX40 agonist ivuxolimab. Every receptor here comes from an adult with an advanced solid tumor such as melanoma, head and neck, liver or kidney cancer.

This chain links TRBV7-9 with TRBJ1-4, with 8 bases matching TRBD1. The V and J ends lost 5 bases and 4 bases, in that order; junction bases with no gene match: 9. Germline CDR1 is SEHNR and CDR2 is FQNEAQ (reference sequence). The CDR3 runs 16 residues. This CDR3 reads CASSTHPQGVNEKLFF. CDR3 bases: TGTGCCAGCAGCACCCACCCACAGGGGGTTAATGAAAAACTGTTTTTT. Full variable domain (outside the CDR3, taken from reference TRBV7-9 and TRBJ1-4): DTGVSQNPRHKITKRGQNVTFRCDPISEHNRLYWYRQTLGQGPEFLTYFQNEAQLEKSRLLSDRFSAERPKGSFSTLEIQRTEQGDSAMYLCASSTHPQGVNEKLFFGSGTQLSVL.

The chain links TRBV11-3 to TRBJ2-3; D ambiguous. CDR3 length equals 15 residues. Trimming removed 4 bases from V and 2 bases from J, with 13 bases in between. Germline assignment: CDR1 SGHNT and CDR2 YENEEA. CDR3 sequence reads: CASSSAQYLTDTQYF. CDR3 in DNA: TGTGCCAGCAGCTCTGCGCAATACCTCACAGATACGCAGTATTTT.

There are a few counts of this clone. J is TRBJ1-1 and V is TRBV29-1; the match to TRBD1 covers 9 bases. The CDR3 consists of 11 residues. After removal of 6 bases from V and 9 bases from J, the junction contained 5 bases not matched to a gene. Looked up from germline, CDR1 is SQVTM and CDR2 is ANQGSEA. The CDR3: CSVGQGSKAFF. CDR3 sequence (DNA): TGCAGCGTGGGACAGGGCTCTAAAGCTTTCTTT.

This CDR3 reads CASSLGGGNTEAFF. CDR3 bases: TGTGCCAGCAGCTTAGGAGGGGGGAACACTGAAGCTTTCTTT. The V gene is TRBV11-3, the J gene TRBJ1-1; the D gene is possibly TRBD1 (6 bases). From germline, CDR1 is SGHNT and CDR2 YENEEA. V was pared by 1 base and J by 1 base, with 7 bases between. This CDR3 has 14 residues.